Listed below are T cell receptor beta chains from one sample, sequenced in a study of T cells after yellow fever vaccination. TCRdb reanalysed the 5' RACE reads using MiXCR and keeps one entry per CDR3 protein. The sample lists under 550,000 distinct CDR3 sequences; 21% were seen once. Sequenced material: PBMCs, taken roughly 20 days after the first yellow fever vaccination. The receptors here all came from a young man who received the YFV17D yellow fever vaccine. Each CDR3 is given with its conserved first and last residue. The D gene is left open where the match is weak. The size field is filled for only some rows; it gives once, few, many or a size class.

TRBV10-2	.	few	TRBJ2-6	TGCGCCAGCAGTCGGGCAGGGTTCGGGGCCAACGTCCTGACTTTC	CASSRAGFGANVLTF
TRBV24-1	TRBD1	few	TRBJ2-2	TGTGCCACCAGCGACAGGGGGATCACCGGGGAGCTGTTTTTT	CATSDRGITGELFF
TRBV3-1	.	few	TRBJ2-2	TGTGCCAGCAGCCAATGCGGGGAGCTGTTTTTT	CASSQCGELFF
TRBV5-1	TRBD1	.	TRBJ2-1	TGCGCCAGCAGCTTGACCGGGACAGGGGCCTACAATGAGCAGTTCTTC	CASSLTGTGAYNEQFF
TRBV2	.	few	TRBJ1-1	TGTGCCAGCAGTGATAGGGGCGGGGGCGAAGCTTTCTTT	CASSDRGGGEAFF
TRBV19	.	few	TRBJ1-2	TGTGCCAGTAGTATAAGCGGAAGAAACTATGGCTACACCTTC	CASSISGRNYGYTF
TRBV5-1	.	few	TRBJ2-3	TGCGCCAGCAGCTTCGAGAGAGGACATGGGGCCACAACTACGCAGTATTTT	CASSFERGHGATTTQYF
TRBV5-5	.	.	TRBJ2-2	TGTGCCAGCAGCTATGACCCGATGGGGCACGGGGAGCTGTTTTTT	CASSYDPMGHGELFF
TRBV9	TRBD1	many	TRBJ2-1	TGTGCCAGCAGCGTAGGCCAGGGGGCCCCCTACAATGAGCAGTTCTTC	CASSVGQGAPYNEQFF
TRBV5-1	.	few	TRBJ1-1	TGCGCCAGCAGCTTGGGGCTAGGCAGAGGAAACACTGAAGCTTTCTTT	CASSLGLGRGNTEAFF
TRBV5-6	TRBD1	.	TRBJ2-7	TGTGCCAGCAGCCTGGGACAGGGAAAGTCAAATTACGAGCAGTACTTC	CASSLGQGKSNYEQYF
TRBV10-3	.	.	TRBJ2-3	TGTGCCATCACGGAGCGGCCCCACACAGATACGCAGTATTTT	CAITERPHTDTQYF
TRBV12-3/TRBV12-4	TRBD2	many	TRBJ2-1	TGTGCCAGCAGTTTGCGGCGGGGGGGCCTAGGTGAGCAGTTCTTC	CASSLRRGGLGEQFF
TRBV28	TRBD1	many	TRBJ2-1	TGTGCCAGCCATAAGACAGGGATTATCAACAATGAGCAGTTCTTC	CASHKTGIINNEQFF
TRBV29-1	TRBD1	few	TRBJ2-5	TGCAGCGTTGAATGGGGACTGGGACAGGGGGCCCAAGAGACCCAGTACTTC	CSVEWGLGQGAQETQYF
TRBV21-1	.	.	TRBJ2-2	TGTGCCAGCAGCAATAACAGGTCCGGGGAGCTGTTTTTT	CASSNNRSGELFF
TRBV20-1	.	.	TRBJ2-6	TGCAGTGCTAGAGATGGGGGTTCTGGGGCCAACGTCCTGACTTTC	CSARDGGSGANVLTF
TRBV10-3	.	.	TRBJ2-6	TGTGCCAACGGGGACTCTGGGGCCAACGTCCTGACTTTC	CANGDSGANVLTF
TRBV4-2	TRBD2	.	TRBJ2-3	TGTGCCAGCAGCCAACCGCAGCGGGGGAGATCCACAGATACGCAGTATTTT	CASSQPQRGRSTDTQYF
TRBV7-9	TRBD1	.	TRBJ2-1	TGTGCCAGCAGCCGGGGCGGACAGGCGCAGTTCTTC	CASSRGGQAQFF
TRBV3-1	TRBD2	few	TRBJ2-1	TGTGCCAGCAGCCAGTCCCGCCGCGGGGGGCGTGAGCAGTTCTTC	CASSQSRRGGREQFF
TRBV12-3/TRBV12-4	.	many	TRBJ2-5	TGTGCCAGCAGTTTTTCCGGGGGAAAGACCCAGTACTTC	CASSFSGGKTQYF
TRBV2	.	.	TRBJ1-2	TGTGCCAGCAGTGAAATATCCCGAGGGGCCAACTATGGCTACACCTTC	CASSEISRGANYGYTF
TRBV7-9	.	few	TRBJ2-3	TGTGCCAGCAGCTTCCTGGCCCGTGGAGCAGATACGCAGTATTTT	CASSFLARGADTQYF
TRBV9	TRBD1	.	TRBJ1-2	TGTGCCAGCAGCTCCCGCCCCAACACAGGGGCCTACACCTTC	CASSSRPNTGAYTF
TRBV10-2	TRBD1	.	TRBJ1-2	TGCGCCAGCAGAAGTCCCGGGACAGGGAATTATGGCTACACCTTC	CASRSPGTGNYGYTF
TRBV25-1	.	few	TRBJ1-1	TGTGCCAGCACTAGCGGGGGGCTGGAAGCTTTCTTT	CASTSGGLEAFF
TRBV6-1	.	.	TRBJ1-2	TGTGCCAGCATGATGGGGGGGACACAAGGCTACACCTTC	CASMMGGTQGYTF
TRBV27	.	few	TRBJ1-1	TGTGCCAGCTCGGCGGGGGCCGGGGGGACTGAAGCTTTCTTT	CASSAGAGGTEAFF
TRBV20-1	.	.	TRBJ1-1	TGCGTGCGACCTGGGGGCTTCGGCACTGAAGCTTTCTTT	CVRPGGFGTEAFF
TRBV4-2	.	.	TRBJ1-2	TGTGCCAGCAGCCACCCCGGGACTCTTAACTATGGCTACACCTTC	CASSHPGTLNYGYTF
TRBV12-3/TRBV12-4	.	.	TRBJ2-1	TGTGCCAGCAGTTTTATGGATGATGAGCAGTTCTTC	CASSFMDDEQFF
TRBV11-2	.	few	TRBJ2-3	TGTGCCAGCCGGGTGGGAAGCACAGATACGCAGTATTTT	CASRVGSTDTQYF
TRBV12-3/TRBV12-4	TRBD1	.	TRBJ1-4	TGTGCCACCCGGACAGGGGTATACGAAAAACTGTTTTTT	CATRTGVYEKLFF
TRBV9	TRBD2	few	TRBJ2-7	TGTGCCAGCAGCACAGGGACTAGCGGGGGCTACGAGCAGTACTTC	CASSTGTSGGYEQYF
TRBV9	.	.	TRBJ2-1	TGTGCCAGCAGCGGTTCGGGATACAATGAGCAGTTCTTC	CASSGSGYNEQFF
TRBV3-1	.	.	TRBJ1-2	TGTGCCAGCAGCCAAGTTGTTGGCTATGGCTACACCTTC	CASSQVVGYGYTF
TRBV12-3/TRBV12-4	TRBD2	.	TRBJ2-7	TGTGCCAGCAGTTTGGAAGCGGGGGCCCACGAGCAGTACTTC	CASSLEAGAHEQYF